These 9 T cell receptor beta chains were sequenced from one sample in a study of blood T cell repertoires in COVID-19. Libraries were prepared by immunoSEQ multiplex PCR; TCRdb keeps only in-frame clonotypes and omits some of them. The sample yields 150,000 to 200,000 clones, around four fifths seen once. Sequencing used PBMCs or T cells enriched from blood (not recorded which). The receptors originated from a woman aged 60-75 years who had recovered from COVID-19.

This clone was counted only a few times. The chain carries TRBV18 and TRBJ2-3; 8 bases are shared with TRBD2. Losses at the gene ends were 1 base for V and 1 base for J; bases not matched to a gene: 4. Germline CDR1 is KGHSH and CDR2 is LQKENI. The CDR3 extends over 16 amino acids. The CDR3 sequence is CASSPRFGGGTDTQYF. In nucleotides, the CDR3 is TGTGCCAGCTCACCACGATTCGGGGGGGGCACAGATACGCAGTATTTT.

This chain links TRBV7-9 with TRBJ2-4; a weak D match, TRBD1 (5 bases). The CDR3 runs to 13 residues. Trimming left V 1 base short and J 7 bases short, with 8 bases between. Looked up from germline, CDR1 is SEHNR and CDR2 is FQNEAQ (reference sequence). The CDR3 spells CASSLGQGNIQYF. In DNA, the CDR3 is TGTGCCAGCAGCTTAGGCCAGGGCAACATTCAGTACTTC.

This chain joins TRBV19 and TRBJ2-3, with D maybe TRBD1 (7 bases). The V gene's germline CDR1 is LNHDA and CDR2 SQIVND (reference sequence). The CDR3 spans 16 residues. Trimming pared 6 bases from V and 0 bases from J, leaving 16 bases between. Here the CDR3 reads CASSLQGDSSTDTQYF. The CDR3 DNA reads TGTGCCAGTAGCCTCCAGGGGGACTCTAGCACAGATACGCAGTATTTT.

This chain joins TRBV5-1 and TRBJ2-7; maybe TRBD2 (5 bases). The CDR3 runs to 14 residues. Trimming removed 2 bases at V and 0 bases at J, with 9 bases between. Germline CDR1 SGHRS, CDR2 YFSETQ. CDR3: CASSLGTSSYEQYF. In DNA form, the CDR3 reads TGCGCCAGCAGCTTAGGAACTAGCTCCTACGAGCAGTACTTC. The full variable domain, completed using reference TRBV5-1 and TRBJ2-7, is KAGVTQTPRYLIKTRGQQVTLSCSPISGHRSVSWYQQTPGQGLQFLFEYFSETQRNKGNFPGRFSGRQFSNSRSEMNVSTLELGDSALYLCASSLGTSSYEQYFGPGTRLTVT.

V is TRBV3-1 (or the pseudogene TRBV3-2) and J is TRBJ2-5, with D perhaps TRBD1 (5 bases). Germline V lookup: CDR1 LGHDT, CDR2 YNNKEL (reference sequence). The CDR3 is 13 amino acids. V shed 10 bases and J shed 0 bases, with 12 bases lying between them. The CDR3 DNA follows: TGTGCCACAACCTCAGGGTACCAAGAGACCCAGTACTTC. Amino acid sequence: CATTSGYQETQYF.

The chain is built from TRBV27 and TRBJ1-1, with D perhaps TRBD1 (6 bases). CDR1 MNHEY and CDR2 SMNVEV come from the germline V gene (reference sequence). Between the trimmed V and J ends, which lost 5 bases and 1 base, there was a span of 11 bases. The CDR3 loop spans 14 amino acids. The DNA of the CDR3 is TGTGCCAGCAGTCCGACGGGACAGAACACTGAAGCTTTCTTT. Translation: CASSPTGQNTEAFF.

The V call is TRBV18, the J call TRBJ1-1, with D maybe TRBD1 (6 bases). The length of the CDR3 is 15 residues. Germline assignment: CDR1 KGHSH and CDR2 LQKENI. The V end was cut by 5 bases, the J end by 0 bases, with 13 bases between. The CDR3 DNA is TGTGCCAGCTCAAACAGCCGGACAGTGAACACTGAAGCTTTCTTT. This gives the protein CASSNSRTVNTEAFF.

V gene TRBV28 combines with J gene TRBJ2-3, with D tentatively TRBD2 (7 bases). This CDR3 region has 14 residues. Trimming took 6 bases from V and 6 from J, leaving 16 bases between them. The germline CDR1 and CDR2 sequences are MDHEN and SYDVKM. CDR3 sequence: CASSLPGGMDTQYF. The CDR3 bases are TGTGCCAGCAGCTTGCCGGGGGGCATGGATACGCAGTATTTT.

The genes are TRBV5-6 and TRBJ1-1, with 8 bases aligning to TRBD1. CDR1 SGHDT and CDR2 YYEEEE come from the germline V gene. The length of the CDR3 is 15 residues. V shed 5 bases, J shed 3 bases, and the junction held 9 bases outside the gene matches. CDR3 nucleotide sequence: TGTGCCAGCAGACTGGACAGGGTCTGGGACACTGAAGCTTTCTTT. Translating it yields CASRLDRVWDTEAFF.